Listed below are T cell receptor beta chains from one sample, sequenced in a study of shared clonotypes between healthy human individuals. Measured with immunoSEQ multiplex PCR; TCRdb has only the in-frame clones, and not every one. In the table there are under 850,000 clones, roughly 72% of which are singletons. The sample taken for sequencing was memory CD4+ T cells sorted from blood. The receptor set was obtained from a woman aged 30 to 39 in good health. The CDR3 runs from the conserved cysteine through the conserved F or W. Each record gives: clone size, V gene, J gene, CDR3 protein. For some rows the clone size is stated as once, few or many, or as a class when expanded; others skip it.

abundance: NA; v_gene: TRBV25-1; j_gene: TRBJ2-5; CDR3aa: CASSGRRLQETQYF
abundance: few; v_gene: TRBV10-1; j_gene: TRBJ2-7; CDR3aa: CASWYRRAYEQYF
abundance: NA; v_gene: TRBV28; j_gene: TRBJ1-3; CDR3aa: CASSLPQGSGNTIYF
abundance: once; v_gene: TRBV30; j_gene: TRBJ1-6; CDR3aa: CAWSPSKGTFGSPLHF
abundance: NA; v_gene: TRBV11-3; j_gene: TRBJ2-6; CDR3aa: CASSSPGISGANVLTF
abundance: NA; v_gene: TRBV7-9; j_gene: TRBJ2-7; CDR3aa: CASSSSGADSYEQYF
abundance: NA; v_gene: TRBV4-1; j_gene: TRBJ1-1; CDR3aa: CASSQDWNRPRAFF
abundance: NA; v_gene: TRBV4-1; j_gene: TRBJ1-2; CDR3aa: CASSQEMKGRGGRDYGYTF
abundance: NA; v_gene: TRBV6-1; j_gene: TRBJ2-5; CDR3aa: CAGDIGRGSQETQYF
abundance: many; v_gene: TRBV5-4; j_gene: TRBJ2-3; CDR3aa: CASSFLPRTRISDTQYF
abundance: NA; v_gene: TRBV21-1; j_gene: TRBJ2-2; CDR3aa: CASTGLAGGWTGELFF